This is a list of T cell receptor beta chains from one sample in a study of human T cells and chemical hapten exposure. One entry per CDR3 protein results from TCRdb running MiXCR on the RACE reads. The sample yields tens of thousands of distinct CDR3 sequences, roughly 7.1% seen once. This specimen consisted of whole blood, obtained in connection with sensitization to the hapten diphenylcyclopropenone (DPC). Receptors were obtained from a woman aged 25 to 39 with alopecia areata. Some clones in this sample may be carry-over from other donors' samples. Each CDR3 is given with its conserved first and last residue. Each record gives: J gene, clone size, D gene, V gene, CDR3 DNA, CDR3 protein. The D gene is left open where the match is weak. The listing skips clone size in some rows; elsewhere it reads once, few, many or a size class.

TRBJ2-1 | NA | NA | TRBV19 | TGTGCCAGCGCAACAGGGAGCTCCTACAATGAGCAGTTCTTC | CASATGSSYNEQFF
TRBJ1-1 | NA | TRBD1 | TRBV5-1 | TGCGCCAGCAGCTTGGGGCAGGGGGCGCCTGAAGCTTTCTTT | CASSLGQGAPEAFF
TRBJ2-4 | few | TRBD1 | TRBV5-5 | TGTGCCAGCAGCTTGGGGACCGGACAGGGCGGGATTCAGTACTTC | CASSLGTGQGGIQYF
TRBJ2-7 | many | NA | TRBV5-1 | TGCGCCAGCAGCTTGGTGGGGGAGCAGTACTTC | CASSLVGEQYF
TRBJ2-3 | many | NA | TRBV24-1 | TGTGCCACCAGTGATCCCTCCAGGGGCACAGATACGCAGTATTTT | CATSDPSRGTDTQYF
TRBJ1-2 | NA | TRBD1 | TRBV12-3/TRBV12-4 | TGTGCCAGCAGCCCTGACAGGGGCGCTGGCTACACCTTC | CASSPDRGAGYTF
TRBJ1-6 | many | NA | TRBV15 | TGTGCCACCAGCAGAAACAGAAATTCACCCCTCCACTTT | CATSRNRNSPLHF
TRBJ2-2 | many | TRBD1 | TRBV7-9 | TGTGCCAGAACCGGGACAGGGAACACCGGGGAGCTGTTTTTT | CARTGTGNTGELFF
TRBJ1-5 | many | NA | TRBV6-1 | TGTGCCAGCAGTACCCAGCAGAATCAGCCCCAGCATTTT | CASSTQQNQPQHF
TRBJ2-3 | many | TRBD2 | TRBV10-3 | TGTGCCATCAGTGCTAGGGCGGGGGAGTTCGATACGCAGTATTTT | CAISARAGEFDTQYF
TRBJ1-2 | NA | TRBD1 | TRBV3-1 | TGTGCCAGCAGTCCAGGGGGAGTCTGGCACTACACCTTC | CASSPGGVWHYTF
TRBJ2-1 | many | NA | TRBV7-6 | TGTGCCAGCAGCTTAGCGTTTGGCAGCGTCGGCAATGAGCAGTTCTTC | CASSLAFGSVGNEQFF
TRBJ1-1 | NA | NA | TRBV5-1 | TGCGCCAGCAGCTTGGCCTCAGGGACCACTGAAGCTTTCTTT | CASSLASGTTEAFF
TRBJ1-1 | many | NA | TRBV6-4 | TGTGCCAGCAGTGAGAGTCAAGAGAACACTGAAGCTTTCTTT | CASSESQENTEAFF